The 28 T cell receptor beta chains below were found in one sample sequenced in a study of identical twins. Each CDR3 protein gets one entry after TCRdb re-called the 5' RACE reads with MiXCR. The table shows 500,000 to 600,000 distinct CDR3 sequences, with less than 25% occurring only once. This sample also belongs to another study, concerning T cells expressing NK-cell markers.

The sequenced sample was CD4+ T cells sorted from blood. The receptor source for this set is a woman aged 18 to 35 in good health.

The V and J genes are TRBV11-2 and TRBJ2-3; TRBD2 matches 8 bases. J gave up 5 bases and V 1 base, and 2 bases lay outside the gene matches. The germline gives CDR1 SGHAT, CDR2 FQNNGV. This CDR3 is 14 amino acids long. As DNA, the CDR3 is TGTGCCAGCAGCTTAGGCGGGAGGATAGATACGCAGTATTTT. Translated, it gives CASSLGGRIDTQYF.

The chain is built from TRBV6-1 and TRBJ2-5; D might be TRBD1 (6 bases). Germline loops: CDR1 MNHNS, CDR2 SASEGT. The length of the CDR3 is 14 residues. The ends were cut back, 5 bases at V and 5 bases at J, with 15 bases in the middle. This chain's CDR3 is CASSRQDQGETQYF. CDR3 nucleotides: TGTGCCAGCAGTCGTCAGGACCAGGGGGAGACCCAGTACTTC.

The V gene is TRBV3-1, the J gene TRBJ1-6, with a possible D match to TRBD1 (6 bases). The V and J ends lost 1 base and 8 bases respectively, with 12 bases between them. This CDR3 contains 15 residues. CDR1 LGHDT and CDR2 YNNKEL come from the germline V gene (reference sequence). As DNA, the CDR3 is TGTGCCAGCAGCCAAGGGGGACATAGAGATTCACCCCTCCACTTT. Protein product: CASSQGGHRDSPLHF.

The chain has TRBV6-5 and TRBJ1-1; no definite D call. The CDR3 covers 14 residues. V dropped 2 bases and J dropped 3 bases, with 10 bases sitting between them. The germline CDR1 and CDR2 sequences are MNHEY and SVGAGI. The DNA of the CDR3 is TGTGCCAGCAGTTACACTCCGGCGGACACTGAAGCTTTCTTT. It codes for CASSYTPADTEAFF.

J is TRBJ2-4 and V is TRBV7-2, with D maybe TRBD2 (6 bases). This CDR3 has 15 amino acids. The germline V and J ends were trimmed by 7 bases and 4 bases, with 17 bases remaining between them. Germline V gene lookup returns CDR1 SGHTA and CDR2 FQGNSA. Here the CDR3 reads CASTRTPGVKNIQYF. CDR3 nucleotides: TGTGCCAGCACCCGGACCCCGGGGGTGAAAAACATTCAGTACTTC.

This clonotype was detected only a few times. The rearrangement uses TRBV10-2 and TRBJ2-5; D uncertain. Trimming cost V 7 bases and J 1 base, with 10 bases left between them. This CDR3 is 13 amino acids long. The germline V gene encodes CDR1 WSHSY and CDR2 SAAADI. The CDR3 protein is CASNDRAQETQYF. The CDR3 DNA follows: TGCGCCAGCAATGACCGGGCCCAAGAGACCCAGTACTTC.

There are a few counts of this clonotype. The chain combines TRBV5-5 with TRBJ2-5; possibly TRBD2 for D (5 bases). From germline, CDR1 is SGHKS and CDR2 YYEKEE (reference sequence). Deletions cut 6 bases from V and 0 bases from J, with 15 bases between. This CDR3 region has 15 residues. The CDR3 nucleotides read TGTGCCAGCAAGCTAATGAGGGAAAACCAAGAGACCCAGTACTTC. Translation gives CASKLMRENQETQYF.

A few counts support this clonotype. A much larger clone differs by one base, so this may be a read error. CDR3 sequence (DNA): TGTGCCAGCAGCTTACAGGAGGACACTGAAGCTTTCTTT. Translation gives CASSLQEDTEAFF. This rearrangement joins TRBV7-9 to TRBJ1-1; D is uncertain. Germline V CDR1 and CDR2: SEHNR, FQNEAQ (reference sequence). This CDR3 spans 13 amino acids. V lost 2 bases to trimming and J lost 3 bases, with 7 bases between them. The whole variable domain, filled in from reference TRBV7-9 and TRBJ1-1, reads DTGVSQNPRHKITKRGQNVTFRCDPISEHNRLYWYRQTLGQGPEFLTYFQNEAQLEKSRLLSDRFSAERPKGSFSTLEIQRTEQGDSAMYLCASSLQEDTEAFFGQGTRLTVV.

This sequence joins TRBV6-5 and TRBJ2-5; no firm D call. The V gene's germline CDR1 is MNHEY and CDR2 SVGAGI. Trimming stripped 0 bases from V and 5 bases from J, with 10 bases between. This CDR3 comprises 14 residues. CDR3 protein: CASSYSIVRETQYF. The CDR3 DNA reads as TGTGCCAGCAGTTACTCGATAGTCCGGGAGACCCAGTACTTC.

The chain uses TRBV6-2 or TRBV6-3 and TRBJ2-1; tentatively, D is TRBD2 (5 bases). This CDR3 comprises 14 residues. Per the germline V gene, CDR1 is MNHEY and CDR2 is SVGEGT. V lost 2 bases, J lost 9 bases, and 14 bases lay in between. The CDR3 here is CASSYIGLEVEQFF. DNA of the CDR3: TGTGCCAGCAGTTACATCGGACTCGAGGTTGAGCAGTTCTTC.

In this sample, this clonotype turned up a few times. The chain has TRBV5-1 and TRBJ1-3, with no clear D. Germline V gene sequence: CDR1 SGHRS, CDR2 YFSETQ. The CDR3 is made up of 13 amino acids. V was cut by 3 bases and J by 0 bases, with 4 bases left in between. The CDR3 DNA is TGCGCCAGCAGCTCAACCTCTGGAAACACCATATATTTT. Its translation: CASSSTSGNTIYF. Complete variable domain (other parts from reference TRBV5-1 and TRBJ1-3): KAGVTQTPRYLIKTRGQQVTLSCSPISGHRSVSWYQQTPGQGLQFLFEYFSETQRNKGNFPGRFSGRQFSNSRSEMNVSTLELGDSALYLCASSSTSGNTIYFGEGSWLTVV.

The chain carries TRBV4-3 and TRBJ2-1; a possible D gene is TRBD2 (5 bases). Between the trimmed V and J ends, which lost 4 bases and 0 bases, there was a span of 13 bases. Germline CDR1 LGHNA, CDR2 YSLEER. The CDR3 consists of 16 residues. The CDR3 spells CASSRGLIYSYNEQFF. CDR3 nucleotide sequence: TGCGCCAGCAGCCGAGGACTCATTTACTCCTACAATGAGCAGTTCTTC.

The table lists this clonotype with a few counts. V and J are TRBV20-1 and TRBJ2-1; 8 bases are a match to TRBD2. Looked up from germline, CDR1 is DFQATT and CDR2 is SNEGSKA (reference sequence). V dropped 8 bases and J dropped 7; count of bases not matched to a gene: 10. The CDR3 contains 13 residues. Written as DNA, the CDR3 is TGCAGTAAGGGGAGCGGGGGCCGGAATGAGCAGTTCTTC. Translation: CSKGSGGRNEQFF.

This clonotype turned up a few times. The chain combines TRBV29-1 with TRBJ1-2; D is unresolved. CDR1 and CDR2 from the germline V gene are SQVTM and ANQGSEA. CDR3 length: 12 residues. V was trimmed by 2 bases and J by 8 bases, leaving 12 bases between them. The CDR3 region has the DNA TGCAGCGTTGAATACGGCCGGAGGGGCTACACCTTC. This sequence encodes CSVEYGRRGYTF.

This rearrangement joins TRBV19 to TRBJ2-2; D unresolved. CDR1 is LNHDA and CDR2 is SQIVND in the germline V gene (reference sequence). The V end lost 8 bases, the J end lost 2 bases, and 12 bases lay between the germline ends. This CDR3 has 14 residues. CDR3 nucleotides: TGTGCCAGTTCGAGGCCACCTAACACCGGGGAGCTGTTTTTT. The encoded protein is CASSRPPNTGELFF.

This clonotype was detected ten times or more. The CDR3 region has the DNA TGCAGCGTTGTTACGGGGAGACTCGCCTCCTACGAGCAGTACTTC. This translates into CSVVTGRLASYEQYF. This chain joins TRBV29-1 and TRBJ2-7; perhaps TRBD2 as D (5 bases). This CDR3 region has 15 residues. Trimming stripped 4 bases from V and 0 bases from J, with 16 bases between. Germline-derived CDR1 and CDR2 are SQVTM and ANQGSEA.

V and J are TRBV27 and TRBJ2-3; 7 bases are a match to TRBD2. V was pared by 10 bases and J by 3 bases, with 16 bases of the junction left unmatched. The CDR3 totals 16 residues. The germline gives CDR1 MNHEY, CDR2 SMNVEV (reference sequence). The CDR3 region has the DNA TGTGCCACCAGGGATGGGGCGGGAGCCGTGACAGATACGCAGTATTTT. It is translated as CATRDGAGAVTDTQYF.

This chain uses TRBV7-2 with TRBJ2-3, with TRBD2 identical over 10 bases. The CDR3 has 15 residues. Per the germline V gene, CDR1 is SGHTA and CDR2 is FQGNSA. V was clipped by 2 bases and J by 4 bases; unmatched bases: 3. DNA for the CDR3: TGTGCCAGCAGCTTAAGGACTAGCGGCCCAGATACGCAGTATTTT. Translation: CASSLRTSGPDTQYF.

The chain joins TRBV5-5 to TRBJ1-2; a possible D gene is TRBD1 (5 bases). Trimming removed 5 bases at V and 4 bases at J, with 15 bases between. The V gene's germline CDR1 is SGHKS and CDR2 YYEKEE (reference sequence). This CDR3 spans 14 amino acids. The CDR3 DNA reads TGTGCCAGCAGTAACCGAGGGGAAGGCTATGGCTACACCTTC. Protein product: CASSNRGEGYGYTF.

This clonotype has a handful of counts. V gene TRBV10-2 combines with J gene TRBJ1-5; a weak D match, TRBD1 (6 bases). The CDR3 length is 14 residues. V lost 0 bases, J lost 4 bases, and 7 bases lay in between. Germline assignment: CDR1 WSHSY and CDR2 SAAADI. CDR3 sequence (DNA): TGCGCCAGCAGTGAGTCAGACAGGAATCAGCCCCAGCATTTT. Translating gives CASSESDRNQPQHF.

This clonotype was seen a few times. The chain employs TRBV12-3 or TRBV12-4 and TRBJ2-6, with D possibly matching TRBD1 (5 bases). Trimming shortened V by 2 bases and J by 3 bases, and 8 bases separated the two germline ends. The CDR3 has 15 amino acids. In DNA form, the CDR3 reads TGTGCCAGCAGTTTAATGGGGCGTGGGGCCAACGTCCTGACTTTC. This translates into CASSLMGRGANVLTF.

There are a few counts of this clonotype. V is TRBV5-1 and J is TRBJ1-1; tentative D call: TRBD1 (6 bases). The CDR3 extends over 13 amino acids. Germline CDR1 SGHRS, CDR2 YFSETQ. V was clipped by 3 bases and J by 8 bases, with 14 bases between them. CDR3 sequence (DNA): TGCGCCAGCAGCTCCGGACAGACGAGCGAAGCTTTCTTT. Translation: CASSSGQTSEAFF.

The chain employs TRBV6-5 and TRBJ2-4, with D perhaps matching TRBD1 (5 bases). Germline CDR1 reads MNHEY; CDR2 reads SVGAGI. This CDR3 has 16 residues. The V end was cut by 2 bases, the J end by 8 bases, with 19 bases between. CDR3 protein: CASSYRSQGSLDIQYF. CDR3 DNA sequence: TGTGCCAGCAGTTACCGCTCCCAGGGCTCGCTGGACATTCAGTACTTC.

This chain joins TRBV4-2 and TRBJ2-1; D is undetermined. This CDR3 has 14 residues. CDR1 and CDR2 (germline): LGHNA, YNFKEQ. V lost 2 bases to trimming and J lost 6 bases, with 11 bases between them. CDR3 protein: CASSQPSPGNEQFF. CDR3 bases: TGTGCCAGCAGCCAACCGTCCCCTGGCAATGAGCAGTTCTTC.

The genes are TRBV9 and TRBJ2-3; no reliable D call. CDR1 is SGDLS and CDR2 is YYNGEE in the germline V gene. There are 14 residues in the CDR3. The V and J ends lost 4 bases and 2 bases respectively, with 11 bases between them. CDR3 protein: CASSTRPDTDTQYF. CDR3 sequence (DNA): TGTGCCAGCAGCACGCGACCGGACACAGATACGCAGTATTTT.

This clonotype has only a few counts. The chain uses TRBV7-2 and TRBJ2-7, with TRBD2 matching 7 bases. V gave up 6 bases and J gave up 2 bases; unmatched junction bases: 4. Germline-derived CDR1 and CDR2 are SGHTA and FQGNSA. The CDR3 is 13 amino acids. CDR3 region: CASRFSGTYEQYF. The CDR3 DNA sequence: TGTGCCAGCAGATTCAGCGGGACCTACGAGCAGTACTTC.

The chain uses TRBV6-2 or TRBV6-3 and TRBJ2-1; 9 nucleotides align to TRBD2. The CDR3 is 16 amino acids. Germline CDR1 MNHEY, CDR2 SVGEGT. Unmatched junction bases numbered 8, after V lost 5 bases and J lost 3 bases. The CDR3 loop is CASSRGTSRIYNEQFF. The CDR3, as DNA: TGTGCCAGCAGTAGGGGGACTAGCCGTATCTACAATGAGCAGTTCTTC.

This rearrangement joins TRBV29-1 to TRBJ1-2, with TRBD1 matching 8 bases. Germline-derived CDR1 and CDR2 are SQVTM and ANQGSEA. The CDR3 has 16 residues. The trim removed 4 bases at V and 4 bases at J, leaving 14 bases unmatched. The chain's CDR3 is CSVGGQAAVGVYGYTF. CDR3 bases: TGCAGCGTTGGGGGACAGGCCGCAGTTGGCGTCTATGGCTACACCTTC.